A single T cell receptor (beta chain) is shown here with its context. Its antigen target is currently unknown. The record has no base qualities; no much larger clone is one base away. Each collaborating institution followed its own protocols to collect whole blood in K2EDTA tubes. For TCRbeta analysis, collaborators shipped samples as frozen whole blood, isolated PBMCs, or DNA extracted from either of those sample types. The data were obtained in a study of blood T cell repertoires in COVID-19 (dated by TCRdb to the early 2020s). Context from the whole study: Collaborator samples came from the United States, Italy and Spain and covered acute and convalescent phases of COVID-19. The prospective study material was composed of cDNA or gDNA derived from T cells, B-cell-depleted T cells, or PBMCs. Subjects who had been exposed to COVID-19, were actively infected with it, or had recovered from it provided the deeply sampled blood TCRbeta repertoires that made up the dataset. The repertoires were made available in a free public database intended to serve as a resource for research on the immune response to SARS-CoV-2. The samples were drawn from two sources: the first 160 participants of the ongoing ImmuneRACE study, and 950 to 1,500 subjects contributed by 6 global collaborators. Sample metadata almost always included a de-identified subject ID, COVID-19 status, age in years and sex. HLA class I and class II types, where available, came from metadata supplied by the sample provider rather than from assay-based typing. Findings and caveats that apply to the study as a whole: How much clinical and demographic metadata was included differed by source and by participant, and the metadata was provided uncurated.

Trimming accounts for 4 bases at V and 4 bases at J, while the number of junction bases matched to no gene is 4. According to the germline V gene, CDR1 reads KGHDR and CDR2 reads SFDVKD. Taken from cysteine to phenylalanine, the CDR3 has 14 residues. Of the read, only the CDR3 DNA is kept; its 42 bases are in frame from base 1. TCRbeta CDR3 regions were amplified from genomic DNA using the immunoSEQ Assay, a bias-controlled multiplex PCR. In the authors' own workflow: Nucleated cell counts per sample were estimated from amplification of reference gene primers within the assay. To quantify the absolute abundance of each unique TCRbeta CDR3 rearrangement, sequence reads were collapsed and filtered. For each sample, productive Simpson clonality was calculated as the square root of Simpson's diversity index across productive rearrangements. The source is immuneACCESS, and TCRdb retained only in-frame sequences with V and J called. Part of the clones is not carried over; for the studies checked, unresolved V genes explain less than half of this, and the remainder is unexplained. V, J and clone size derive from that table, while D and trimming were established from the DNA sequence. The sample table holds fewer than 75,000 clones, of which approximately 87% were seen once. 6.5% to 8.5% of the sample goes to the ten largest clones.

The chain is encoded by TRBV24-1 joined to TRBJ1-2, with TRBD1 identical over 8 junction bases. This receptor was identified in a man aged 45-60 years with active COVID-19. The sample comprised peripheral blood. The CDR3 region reads CATSDPDRGYGYTF. The nucleotides are TGTGCCACCAGTGACCCTGACAGGGGCTATGGCTACACCTTC.